Below, 32 T cell receptor beta chains from the same sample are listed, as sequenced in a study of T cells in Graves' hyperthyroidism and ophthalmopathy. Amplification of TCR beta CDR3 regions was performed using RNA transcripts as template. HTBI primers drove first-round RT-PCR of the TCR CDR3. TCRdb ran MiXCR on the multiplex PCR reads and lists one entry per CDR3 protein. The table includes a few hundred thousand distinct CDR3 sequences, roughly 23% detected once. Sequences were obtained from blood. Receptors were obtained from a woman aged 50 to 60 with Graves' hyperthyroidism.

This clonotype occurred many times. This sequence joins TRBV10-3 and TRBJ2-1, with 10 bases that match TRBD2. CDR3 length: 17 residues. The junction had 7 bases not matched to a gene; V was cut back by 0 bases and J by 5 bases. Germline V gives CDR1 ENHRY, CDR2 SYGVKD. Written as DNA, the CDR3 is TGTGCCATCAGTGAGTCCGGTAAGACTAGCGGGCACAATGAGCAGTTCTTC. It specifies CAISESGKTSGHNEQFF.

The CDR3 sequence is CASSRGAAGANVLTF. As DNA, the CDR3 is TGTGCCAGCAGTCGAGGGGCGGCTGGGGCCAACGTCCTGACTTTC. The chain couples TRBV6-1 to TRBJ2-6; D assignment may be TRBD1 or TRBD2 (5 bases each). Trimming left V 5 bases short and J 2 bases short, with 10 bases between. Per the germline V gene, CDR1 is MNHNS and CDR2 is SASEGT. The CDR3 loop spans 15 amino acids.

This clonotype was counted many times. The V call is TRBV11-3, the J call TRBJ2-3; TRBD2 agrees at 7 bases. J lost 4 bases, V lost 3 bases, and 10 bases had no gene match. The germline CDR1 and CDR2 sequences are SGHNT and YENEEA. The CDR3 totals 16 residues. As DNA, the CDR3 is TGTGCCAGCAGCTTTTGGGAGGGCGCCGAGGCAGATACGCAGTATTTT. Protein sequence: CASSFWEGAEADTQYF.

This clonotype has ten or more counts. The genes are TRBV5-1 and TRBJ2-7, with D possibly matching TRBD1 (5 bases). There are 16 residues in the CDR3. Germline V gene sequence: CDR1 SGHRS, CDR2 YFSETQ. The ends were cut back, 4 bases at V and 0 bases at J, with 17 bases in the middle. This CDR3 is CASSPTTVQFSYEQYF. The CDR3 coding sequence is TGCGCCAGCAGCCCCACGACAGTCCAATTCTCCTACGAGCAGTACTTC.

This clonotype was recorded at least ten times. Here the CDR3 reads CSVIAVQETQYF. The CDR3 coding sequence is TGCAGCGTTATAGCGGTACAAGAGACCCAGTACTTC. The rearrangement uses TRBV29-1 and TRBJ2-5, with D perhaps TRBD2 (6 bases). The CDR3 runs to 12 residues. The germline gives CDR1 SQVTM, CDR2 ANQGSEA. Trimming cost V 5 bases and J 2 bases, with 9 bases left between them.

The chain employs TRBV7-2 and TRBJ2-5; 7 nucleotides agree with TRBD2. The CDR3 extends over 15 amino acids. Trimming cost V 0 bases and J 2 bases; bases outside gene matches: 3. The germline CDR1 and CDR2 sequences are SGHTA and FQGNSA. The CDR3 region is CASSLARGGQETQYF. The CDR3 coding sequence is TGTGCCAGCAGCTTAGCTAGGGGAGGGCAAGAGACCCAGTACTTC.

This clonotype was seen ten or more times. CDR3 amino acids: CSARVGRVETQYF. In nucleotides, the CDR3 is TGCAGTGCTAGAGTTGGCAGGGTAGAGACCCAGTACTTC. V and J are TRBV20-1 and TRBJ2-5; D is perhaps TRBD1 (5 bases). The germline CDR1 and CDR2 sequences are DFQATT and SNEGSKA (reference sequence). Trimming cost V 1 base and J 4 bases, with 10 bases left between them. This CDR3 contains 13 residues.

The chain combines TRBV27 with TRBJ2-7, with D maybe TRBD1 (5 bases). Germline CDR1 and CDR2: MNHEY and SMNVEV (reference sequence). The V and J ends lost 10 bases and 7 bases respectively, with 14 bases between them. The CDR3 has 11 amino acids. The CDR3, as DNA: TGTGCCACCCAGGGTACCCTGGAGCAGTACTTC. Translating gives CATQGTLEQYF.

This clonotype has ten or more counts. J is TRBJ2-1 and V is TRBV3-1, with TRBD2 matching 12 bases. This CDR3 region has 15 residues. Germline V gene sequence: CDR1 LGHDT, CDR2 YNNKEL (reference sequence). V was pared by 2 bases and J by 7 bases, with 3 bases of the junction left unmatched. CDR3 in amino acids: CASSQQTSGSNEQFF. The DNA for the CDR3 is TGTGCCAGCAGCCAACAGACTAGCGGGAGTAATGAGCAGTTCTTC.

This clonotype turned up a few times. The chain joins TRBV6-1 to TRBJ2-1, with D possibly being TRBD1 (6 bases). V was shortened by 5 bases and J by 10 bases, with 9 bases between the two germline ends. The CDR3 consists of 11 residues. Germline assignment: CDR1 MNHNS and CDR2 SASEGT. The CDR3 nucleotides read TGTGCCAGCAGTCAGGGGCGGGAGCAGTTCTTC. It specifies CASSQGREQFF.

V and J are TRBV10-3 and TRBJ1-5, with 8 bases lining up with TRBD1. The CDR3 consists of 15 residues. V shed 0 bases and J 6 bases; nucleotides not matched to a gene: 4. Germline V CDR1 and CDR2: ENHRY, SYGVKD. The CDR3 sequence: CAISESTGVGQPQHF. The DNA of the CDR3 is TGTGCCATCAGTGAGTCGACAGGGGTAGGTCAGCCCCAGCATTTT.

This clonotype occurred a few times. The CDR3 bases are TGTGCCAGCAGGGTAGGGGAAGGAGGCTACACCTTC. Translation gives CASRVGEGGYTF. V is TRBV25-1 and J is TRBJ1-2, with D perhaps matching TRBD1 (5 bases). Germline V lookup: CDR1 MGHDK, CDR2 SYGVNS. The CDR3 extends over 12 amino acids. V lost 6 bases and J lost 8, with 13 bases in between.

At least ten counts were recorded for this clonotype. The chain employs TRBV18 and TRBJ1-4; D call uncertain. The CDR3 sequence is 16 residues long. Trimming left V 3 bases short and J 7 bases short, with 18 bases between. Germline V gene sequence: CDR1 KGHSH, CDR2 LQKENI. In DNA form, the CDR3 reads TGTGCCAGCTCACCCCTACAGTTTGGTATGAGTGAAAAACTGTTTTTT. This codes for CASSPLQFGMSEKLFF.

Ten or more counts support this clonotype. This sequence joins TRBV7-9 and TRBJ2-4; D is perhaps TRBD1 (6 bases). Trimming removed 3 bases at V and 6 bases at J, with 12 bases between. Per germline, CDR1 SEHNR and CDR2 FQNEAQ (reference sequence). The CDR3 consists of 14 residues. CDR3 in DNA: TGTGCCAGCAGCTTTACAGGGCTAAGAAACATTCAGTACTTC. Protein: CASSFTGLRNIQYF.

In its sample, this clonotype was seen a few times. V gene TRBV27 combines with J gene TRBJ2-1; D call uncertain. The CDR3 extends over 13 amino acids. Trimming removed 4 bases from V and 6 bases from J, with 10 bases in between. CDR1 MNHEY and CDR2 SMNVEV come from the germline V gene (reference sequence). The CDR3 here is CASSWDLVNEQFF. CDR3 DNA sequence: TGTGCCAGCAGTTGGGATCTGGTCAATGAGCAGTTCTTC.

This clonotype was picked up many times. V usage is TRBV7-2 and J usage is TRBJ1-6; D is perhaps TRBD1 (6 bases). V was cut by 5 bases and J by 7 bases, with 12 bases left in between. Germline values: CDR1 SGHTA, CDR2 FQGNSA. This CDR3 has 14 residues. The CDR3 region has the DNA TGTGCCAGCAGCCAGAACAGGGCGAATTCACCCCTCCACTTT. Its translation: CASSQNRANSPLHF.

The table lists this clonotype with a few counts. The chain couples TRBV15 to TRBJ1-4; tentatively, D is TRBD1 (5 bases). The ends were cut back, 6 bases at V and 7 bases at J, with 12 bases in the middle. The CDR3 covers 13 residues. Germline-derived CDR1 and CDR2 are LNHNV and YYDKDF (reference sequence). The CDR3 sequence is CATRASGSEKLFF. CDR3 nucleotide sequence: TGTGCCACCAGGGCGTCAGGGAGTGAAAAACTGTTTTTT.

Notes on this clonotype: Just one base apart from a much larger clone, this may be a read error. The chain is built from TRBV28 and TRBJ1-5; the match to TRBD1 covers 9 bases. The CDR3 extends over 15 amino acids. The germline gives CDR1 MDHEN, CDR2 SYDVKM. The junction had 6 bases not matched to a gene; V was cut back by 5 bases and J by 4 bases. CDR3 in DNA: TGTGCCAGCAGTCCAGCCGGGACAGGGAATCAGCCCCAGCATTTT. It specifies CASSPAGTGNQPQHF.

This clonotype was counted only a few times. The V gene is TRBV6-9, the J gene TRBJ1-2; D ambiguous. The CDR3 runs 13 residues. Trimming left V 4 bases short and J 1 base short, with 7 bases between. The germline V gene encodes CDR1 MNHGY and CDR2 SVAAGI. The DNA of the CDR3 is TGTGCCAGCAGTTGGGAAGATAACTATGGCTACACCTTC. This codes for CASSWEDNYGYTF.

This clonotype was counted at least ten times. J is TRBJ1-6 and V is TRBV12-3 or TRBV12-4; D not resolved. The CDR3 spans 18 residues. Trimming pared 0 bases from V and 2 bases from J, leaving 14 bases between. CDR3 amino acids: CASSLATQTKTYNSPLHF. CDR3 bases: TGTGCCAGCAGTTTAGCGACACAGACAAAAACCTATAATTCACCCCTCCACTTT.

This clonotype has a handful of counts. This chain joins TRBV5-1 and TRBJ2-1; D perhaps matches TRBD2 (6 bases). The V end was cut by 2 bases, the J end by 4 bases, with 16 bases between. The CDR3 runs to 16 residues. Looked up from germline, CDR1 is SGHRS and CDR2 is YFSETQ. DNA for the CDR3: TGCGCCAGCAGCTTTCGAATCCGGGACTCATACAATGAGCAGTTCTTC. Encoded protein: CASSFRIRDSYNEQFF.

The DNA for the CDR3 is TGTGCCAGCAGCTCGACAGGGAGGGGCTACACCTTC. It yields the protein CASSSTGRGYTF. The chain joins TRBV7-2 to TRBJ1-2; TRBD1 agrees at 7 bases. From germline, CDR1 is SGHTA and CDR2 FQGNSA. This CDR3 has 12 residues. V shed 4 bases and J 8 bases; nucleotides not matched to a gene: 4. Full variable domain (missing parts from reference TRBV7-2 and TRBJ1-2): GAGVSQSPSNKVTEKGKDVELRCDPISGHTALYWYRQSLGQGLEFLIYFQGNSAPDKSGLPSDRFSAERTGGSVSTLTIQRTQQEDSAVYLCASSSTGRGYTFGSGTRLTVV.

The genes are TRBV2 and TRBJ1-2; D not certain. Germline-derived CDR1 and CDR2 are SNHLY and FYNNEI. V gave up 5 bases and J gave up 8 bases, with 15 bases separating them. CDR3 size: 13 residues. The DNA of the CDR3 is TGTGCCAGCAGTTGGAACGACGGTACGGGCTACACCTTC. Its translation: CASSWNDGTGYTF.

This clonotype has a count of ten or more. The genes are TRBV27 and TRBJ1-6; D is unclear. V was shortened by 5 bases and J by 5 bases, with 10 bases between the two germline ends. The CDR3 sequence is 14 residues long. Germline CDR1 MNHEY, CDR2 SMNVEV (reference sequence). The CDR3 loop reads CASSDLVDNSPLHF. The CDR3 bases are TGTGCCAGCAGTGATTTGGTGGATAATTCACCCCTCCACTTT.

As concerns this clonotype: A much larger clone lies a single base off, so this may be a read error. The gene calls are TRBV20-1 and TRBJ2-1; no clear D gene. The germline V gene has CDR1 DFQATT and CDR2 SNEGSKA (reference sequence). V was trimmed by 1 base and J by 3 bases, leaving 13 bases between them. There are 15 residues in the CDR3. The CDR3 sequence is CSARGPRVVYNEQFF. In nucleotides, the CDR3 is TGCAGTGCTAGAGGCCCTAGGGTAGTCTACAATGAGCAGTTCTTC.

Many counts were recorded for this clonotype. The chain joins TRBV20-1 to TRBJ2-7; D tentatively fits TRBD1 or TRBD2 (5 bases each). The CDR3 is made up of 13 amino acids. Germline V CDR1 and CDR2: DFQATT, SNEGSKA (reference sequence). Trimming took 6 bases from V and 3 from J, leaving 15 bases between them. CDR3 region: CSASTLGVYEQYF. The CDR3 nucleotides read TGCAGTGCCTCGACATTGGGGGTCTACGAGCAGTACTTC.

This clonotype occurred many times. CDR3 protein: CAWSTGQGFNEQYF. CDR3 coding DNA: TGTGCCTGGAGTACTGGACAGGGTTTCAACGAGCAGTACTTC. The genes are TRBV30 and TRBJ2-7; the match to TRBD1 covers 8 bases. The CDR3 loop spans 14 amino acids. V dropped 2 bases and J dropped 5; count of bases not matched to a gene: 8. In germline, CDR1 is GTSNPN, CDR2 SVGIG (reference sequence).

This clonotype has a count of ten or more. The chain joins TRBV5-8 to TRBJ2-7; D not certain. The germline V gene encodes CDR1 SGHTS and CDR2 YDEGEE. The ends were cut back, 0 bases at V and 6 bases at J, with 19 bases in the middle. The CDR3 has 16 residues. CDR3 in DNA: TGTGCCAGCAGCTTGGGACGGTTACTGACTTACGGCGAGCAGTACTTC. Protein product: CASSLGRLLTYGEQYF.

Turning to this clonotype: This may arise from a read error, as a much more abundant clone is one base away. This chain joins TRBV28 and TRBJ2-2; D gene ambiguous. Germline CDR1 is MDHEN and CDR2 is SYDVKM. This CDR3 region has 13 residues. CDR3 sequence: CAGSRTYTGELFF. In DNA, the CDR3 is TGTGCCGGCAGCCGTACCTACACCGGGGAGCTGTTTTTT.

The rearrangement links TRBV7-9 to TRBJ1-1, with D perhaps TRBD1 (6 bases). Deletions cut 5 bases from V and 1 base from J, with 14 bases between. The CDR3 consists of 15 residues. Germline V gene lookup returns CDR1 SEHNR and CDR2 FQNEAQ (reference sequence). The chain's CDR3 is CASSARGGANTEAFF. The CDR3 bases are TGTGCCAGCAGCGCCCGTGGGGGGGCGAACACTGAAGCTTTCTTT.

This clonotype occurred many times. This sequence joins TRBV28 and TRBJ2-1; weak D call: TRBD2 (6 bases). The length of the CDR3 is 14 residues. The V end was cut by 1 base, the J end by 7 bases, with 11 bases between. Germline V lookup: CDR1 MDHEN, CDR2 SYDVKM. The CDR3 DNA follows: TGTGCCAGCAGTTTATCGGGACTGCCTAATGAGCAGTTCTTC. Its protein is CASSLSGLPNEQFF.

The rearrangement uses TRBV6-2 or TRBV6-3 and TRBJ2-3; D is ambiguous. The CDR3 loop spans 15 amino acids. V was cut by 8 bases and J by 1 base, with 16 bases left in between. Germline CDR1 is MNHEY and CDR2 is SVGEGT. The CDR3 region has the DNA TGTGCCAGCTTTCCCGGAGACACCCGCACAGATACGCAGTATTTT. Translation: CASFPGDTRTDTQYF.